The TCR beta chain under discussion was sequenced for a study of blood T cell repertoires in COVID-19. About the research overall: T cells, B-cell-depleted T cells, or PBMCs supplied cDNA or gDNA.

Per the germline V gene, CDR1 is MGHRA and CDR2 is YSYEKL. The length of the CDR3 is 14 residues. Trimming shortened V by 4 bases and J by 6 bases, and 15 bases separated the two germline ends. Authors' methods: How many nucleated cells were present was estimated from reference gene primer amplification. Some clones are missing from TCRdb's copy, which holds only in-frame ones; the method was immunoSEQ multiplex PCR. The DNA was the basis for D and trimming; V, J and clone size are from that table. The table has approximately 430,000 clones, 86% seen once. This TCR came from a woman in her 30s with active or convalescent COVID-19. Sequenced sample: peripheral blood. The chain couples TRBV4-1 to TRBJ1-2; a weak D match, TRBD1 (5 bases). The CDR3, as DNA: TGCGCCAGCAGCCCTCTTCGGGGGGTAGATGGCTACACCTTC. Encoded protein: CASSPLRGVDGYTF.